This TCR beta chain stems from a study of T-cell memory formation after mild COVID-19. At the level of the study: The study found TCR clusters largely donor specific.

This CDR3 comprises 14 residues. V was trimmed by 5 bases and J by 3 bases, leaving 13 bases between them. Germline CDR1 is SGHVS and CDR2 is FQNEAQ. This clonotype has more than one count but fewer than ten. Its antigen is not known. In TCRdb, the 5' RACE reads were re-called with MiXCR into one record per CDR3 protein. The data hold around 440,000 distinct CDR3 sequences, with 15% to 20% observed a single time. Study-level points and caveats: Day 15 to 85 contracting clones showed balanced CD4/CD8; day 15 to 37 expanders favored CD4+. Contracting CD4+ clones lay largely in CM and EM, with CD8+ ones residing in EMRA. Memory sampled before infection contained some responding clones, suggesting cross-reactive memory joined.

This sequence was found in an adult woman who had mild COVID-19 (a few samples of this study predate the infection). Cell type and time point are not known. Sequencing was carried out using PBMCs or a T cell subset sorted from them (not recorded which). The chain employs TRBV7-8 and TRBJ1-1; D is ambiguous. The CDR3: CASSPRTSDTEAFF. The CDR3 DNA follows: TGTGCCAGCAGCCCGCGGACCTCCGACACTGAAGCTTTCTTT. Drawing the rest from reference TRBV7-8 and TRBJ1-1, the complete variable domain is GAGVSQSPRYKVAKRGQDVALRCDPISGHVSLFWYQQALGQGPEFLTYFQNEAQLDKSGLPSDRFFAERPEGSVSTLKIQRTQQEDSAVYLCASSPRTSDTEAFFGQGTRLTVV.